The subject of this entry is one T cell receptor (beta chain). This sample is drawn from a study of blood T cell repertoires in COVID-19. Only in-frame clones appear in the TCRdb table, and some are missing; sequencing was by immunoSEQ multiplex PCR. Here the sample spans tens of thousands of clones, approximately 94% being singletons. CDR1 and CDR2 (germline): SGHTA, FQGNSA. V was cut by 1 base and J by 11 bases, with 9 bases left in between. The CDR3 covers 12 residues. The J gene is TRBJ2-1, the V gene TRBV7-2; no definite D call. The sequence derives from a human donor with active COVID-19. The donor label of this sample is uncertain. Source material: peripheral blood. The CDR3 nucleotides are TGTGCCAGCAGCTTAGTGGAGACGAAGCAGTTCTTC. Protein sequence: CASSLVETKQFF. Looking up the rest from reference TRBV7-2 and TRBJ2-1 gives the full variable domain: GAGVSQSPSNKVTEKGKDVELRCDPISGHTALYWYRQSLGQGLEFLIYFQGNSAPDKSGLPSDRFSAERTGGSVSTLTIQRTQQEDSAVYLCASSLVETKQFFGPGTRLTVL.